This T cell receptor beta chain was obtained from a study of low-dose radiotherapy and immunotherapy resistance in tumors. Overall study context: Each fraction for Cohort 1 was 0.5 Gy, given every 2 weeks, and the total came to 6.5 Gy.

This clonotype was counted once. The germline gene is not matched at one end of the junction; a read error may be the cause. The donors' regimen was nivolumab, ipilimumab, aspirin, low-dose cyclophosphamide and low-dose radiotherapy. Eligibility criteria specified advanced solid malignancies devoid of tumor-infiltrating lymphocytes. Primers targeting TRAV and TRBV primed first-strand cDNA, covering alpha and beta chains. With a constant-region primer and a V-primer adapter, TCRs were subjected to roughly 18 PCR cycles of amplification. In vitro transcription amplified isolated mRNA. Via MiXCR, TCRdb re-called the reads, giving one row per CDR3 protein. The sample gives over 15,000 distinct CDR3 sequences, about 74% of which show up once; roughly 11% is in the top ten. This clonotype was obtained from a human donor with advanced metastatic prostate, ovarian, gallbladder or colorectal cancer (not recorded which). This table probably holds off-target reads from a library built for another chain.

The DNA of the CDR3 is TGTGCCAGCTGGGAGACCGGGACTAGAGGGCTCTTC. Translation: CASWETGTRGLF. This chain uses TRBV5-5 with TRBJ2-1; 8 bases align to TRBD2. The CDR3 extends over 12 amino acids. In germline, CDR1 is SGHKS, CDR2 YYEKEE (reference sequence).